This T cell receptor (beta chain) was sequenced for a study of spatial heterogeneity in lung cancer. Overall study context: Alpha-chain detections were consistently fewer than beta-chain detections among the sequences.

As to time point: sample taken at primary tumor resection. Material for sequencing was whole RNA from tumor, nontumor lung or frozen PBMC, left unsorted. The CDR3 spans 15 residues. Germline values: CDR1 LGHNT, CDR2 FRNRAP. V lost 6 bases to trimming and J lost 3 bases; unmatched junction nucleotides: 9. Study results and limitations: Ubiquitous expanded tumor TCRs were seen in blood more at resection than at follow-up.

This clonotype was counted a few times. Its antigen is still unknown. Every cDNA TCR molecule received its own unique molecular identifier. Each CDR3 protein gets one entry after TCRdb re-called the 5' RACE reads with MiXCR. The sample has 55,000 to 75,000 distinct CDR3 sequences; roughly 7.9% are singletons. The receptor was isolated from a female donor with early-stage non-small cell lung cancer. The specimen was PBMCs, collected at surgery. The J gene is TRBJ1-1, the V gene TRBV12-5; 8 bases agree with TRBD1. CDR3 nucleotides: TGTGCTAGTGGCCGGACAGGGAGTGGGTACACTGAAGCTTTCTTT. Amino acid sequence: CASGRTGSGYTEAFF.